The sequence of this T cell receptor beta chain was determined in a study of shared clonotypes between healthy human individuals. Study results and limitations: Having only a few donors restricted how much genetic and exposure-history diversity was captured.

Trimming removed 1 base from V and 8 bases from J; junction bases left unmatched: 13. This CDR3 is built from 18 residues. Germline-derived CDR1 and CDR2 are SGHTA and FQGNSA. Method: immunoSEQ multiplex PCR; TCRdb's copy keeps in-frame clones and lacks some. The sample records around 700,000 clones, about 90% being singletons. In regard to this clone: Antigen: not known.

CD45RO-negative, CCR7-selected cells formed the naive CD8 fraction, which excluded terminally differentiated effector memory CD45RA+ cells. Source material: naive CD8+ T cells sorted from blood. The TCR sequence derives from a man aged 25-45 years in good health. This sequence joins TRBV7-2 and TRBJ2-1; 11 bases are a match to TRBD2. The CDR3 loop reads CASSLGFPTSGIQDEQFF. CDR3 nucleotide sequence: TGTGCCAGCAGCTTAGGGTTCCCGACTAGCGGGATACAGGATGAGCAGTTCTTC.